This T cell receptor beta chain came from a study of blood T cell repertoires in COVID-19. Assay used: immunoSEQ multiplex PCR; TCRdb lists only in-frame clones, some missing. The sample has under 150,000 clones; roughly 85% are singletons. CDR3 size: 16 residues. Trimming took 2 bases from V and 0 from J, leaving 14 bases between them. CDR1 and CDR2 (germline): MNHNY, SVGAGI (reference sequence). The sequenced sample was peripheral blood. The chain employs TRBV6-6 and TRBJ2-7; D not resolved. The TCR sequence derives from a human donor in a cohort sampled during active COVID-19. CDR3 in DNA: TGTGCCAGCAGTTACCCCACAGTGGGCTTCTCCTACGAGCAGTACTTC. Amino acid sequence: CASSYPTVGFSYEQYF.